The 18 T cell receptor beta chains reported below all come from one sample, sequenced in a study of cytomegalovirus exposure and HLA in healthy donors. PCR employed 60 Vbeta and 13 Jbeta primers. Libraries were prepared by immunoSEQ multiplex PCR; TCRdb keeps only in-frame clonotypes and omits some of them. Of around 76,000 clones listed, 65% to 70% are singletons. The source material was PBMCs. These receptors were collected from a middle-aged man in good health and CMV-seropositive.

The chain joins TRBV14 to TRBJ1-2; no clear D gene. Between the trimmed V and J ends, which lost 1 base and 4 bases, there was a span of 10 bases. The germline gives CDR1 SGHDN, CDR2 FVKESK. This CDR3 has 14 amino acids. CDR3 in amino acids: CASSQGTGGYGYTF. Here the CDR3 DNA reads TGTGCCAGCAGCCAAGGGACGGGAGGCTATGGCTACACCTTC.

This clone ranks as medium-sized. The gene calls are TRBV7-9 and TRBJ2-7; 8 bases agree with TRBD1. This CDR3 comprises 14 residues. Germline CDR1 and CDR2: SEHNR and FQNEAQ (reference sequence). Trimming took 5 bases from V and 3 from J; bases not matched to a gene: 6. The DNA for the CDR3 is TGTGCCAGCAGCAACCAGGGGGCGAACTACGAGCAGTACTTC. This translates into CASSNQGANYEQYF.

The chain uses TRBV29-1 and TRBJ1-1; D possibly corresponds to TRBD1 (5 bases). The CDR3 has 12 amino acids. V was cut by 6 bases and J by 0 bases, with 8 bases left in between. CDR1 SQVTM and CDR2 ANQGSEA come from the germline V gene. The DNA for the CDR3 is TGCAGCGTCGGGGGTGTGAACACTGAAGCTTTCTTT. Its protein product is CSVGGVNTEAFF.

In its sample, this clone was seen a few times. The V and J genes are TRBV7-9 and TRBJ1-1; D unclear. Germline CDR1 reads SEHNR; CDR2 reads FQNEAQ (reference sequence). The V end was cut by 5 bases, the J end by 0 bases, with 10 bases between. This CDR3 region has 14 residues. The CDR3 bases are TGTGCCAGCAGCCCCCGGGGTTTGAACACTGAAGCTTTCTTT. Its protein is CASSPRGLNTEAFF.

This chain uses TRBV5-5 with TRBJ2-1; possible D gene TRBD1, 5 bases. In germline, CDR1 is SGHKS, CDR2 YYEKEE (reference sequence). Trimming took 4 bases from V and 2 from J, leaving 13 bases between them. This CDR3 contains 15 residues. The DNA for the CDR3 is TGTGCCAGCAGCGATACCAGGGATCCCTACAATGAGCAGTTCTTC. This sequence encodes CASSDTRDPYNEQFF.

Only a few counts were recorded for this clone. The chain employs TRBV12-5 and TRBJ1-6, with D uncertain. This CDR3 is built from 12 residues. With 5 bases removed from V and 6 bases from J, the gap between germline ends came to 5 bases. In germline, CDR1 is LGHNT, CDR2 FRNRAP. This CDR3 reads CASGPSNSPLHF. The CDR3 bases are TGTGCTAGTGGTCCGTCTAATTCACCCCTCCACTTT.

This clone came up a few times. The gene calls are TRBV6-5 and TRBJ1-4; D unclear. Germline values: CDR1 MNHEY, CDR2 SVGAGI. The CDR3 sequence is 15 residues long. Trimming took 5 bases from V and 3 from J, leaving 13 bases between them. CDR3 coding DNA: TGTGCCAGCAGTCCACCTGGAGCCTCTAATGAAAAACTGTTTTTT. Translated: CASSPPGASNEKLFF.

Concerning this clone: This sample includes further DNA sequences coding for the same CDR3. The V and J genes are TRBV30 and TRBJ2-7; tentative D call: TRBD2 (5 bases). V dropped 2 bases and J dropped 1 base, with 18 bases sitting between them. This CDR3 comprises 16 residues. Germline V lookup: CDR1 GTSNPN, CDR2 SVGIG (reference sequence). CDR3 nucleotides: TGTGCCTGGAGTCTCAACACTAGGAGGATGTCCTACGAGCAGTACTTC. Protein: CAWSLNTRRMSYEQYF.

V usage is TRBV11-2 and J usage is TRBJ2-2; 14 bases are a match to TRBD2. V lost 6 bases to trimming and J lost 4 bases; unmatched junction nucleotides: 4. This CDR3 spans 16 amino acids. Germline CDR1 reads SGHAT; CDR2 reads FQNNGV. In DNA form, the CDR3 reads TGTGCCAGCAGTCGAGGGACTAGCGGGGGCACCGGGGAGCTGTTTTTT. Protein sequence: CASSRGTSGGTGELFF. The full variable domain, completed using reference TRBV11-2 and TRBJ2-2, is EAGVAQSPRYKIIEKRQSVAFWCNPISGHATLYWYQQILGQGPKLLIQFQNNGVVDDSQLPKDRFSAERLKGVDSTLKIQPAKLEDSAVYLCASSRGTSGGTGELFFGEGSRLTVL.

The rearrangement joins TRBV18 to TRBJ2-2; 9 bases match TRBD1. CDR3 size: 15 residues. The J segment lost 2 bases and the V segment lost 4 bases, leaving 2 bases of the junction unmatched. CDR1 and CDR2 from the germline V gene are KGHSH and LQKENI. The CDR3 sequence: CASSRQGGNTGELFF. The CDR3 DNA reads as TGTGCCAGCTCACGACAGGGGGGAAACACCGGGGAGCTGTTTTTT.

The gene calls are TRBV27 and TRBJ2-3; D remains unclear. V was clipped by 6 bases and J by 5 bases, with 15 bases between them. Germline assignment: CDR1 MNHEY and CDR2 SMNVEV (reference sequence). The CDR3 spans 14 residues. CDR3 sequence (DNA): TGTGCCAGCAGCTATGGATTCCAGGTAGATACGCAGTATTTT. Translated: CASSYGFQVDTQYF.

Here the CDR3 reads CASSLSPGQGPNQPQHF. Here the CDR3 DNA reads TGTGCCAGCAGTTTATCCCCGGGACAAGGTCCTAATCAGCCCCAGCATTTT. This chain uses TRBV28 with TRBJ1-5; perhaps TRBD1 as D (6 bases). In germline, CDR1 is MDHEN, CDR2 SYDVKM. There are 17 residues in the CDR3. V was shortened by 1 base and J by 4 bases, with 17 bases between the two germline ends.

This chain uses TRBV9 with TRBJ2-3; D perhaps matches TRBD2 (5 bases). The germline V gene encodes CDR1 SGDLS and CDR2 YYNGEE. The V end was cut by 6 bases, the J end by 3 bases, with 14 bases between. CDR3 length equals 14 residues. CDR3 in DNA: TGTGCCAGCACCCTCACTAGTACAACAGATACGCAGTATTTT. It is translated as CASTLTSTTDTQYF.

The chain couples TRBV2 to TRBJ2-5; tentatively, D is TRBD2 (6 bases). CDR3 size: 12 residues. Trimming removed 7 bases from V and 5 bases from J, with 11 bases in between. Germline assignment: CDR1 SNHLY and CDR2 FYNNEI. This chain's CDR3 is CASTGRGETQYF. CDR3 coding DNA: TGTGCCAGCACCGGCCGGGGGGAGACCCAGTACTTC.

CDR3 sequence (DNA): TGTGCCAGCAGCCGAGGCATGAGCCGGAGCACCGGGGAGCTGTTTTTT. Translated, it gives CASSRGMSRSTGELFF. The chain has TRBV11-3 and TRBJ2-2; D is unclear. The CDR3 contains 16 residues. V lost 5 bases, J lost 4 bases, and 17 bases lay in between. Germline values: CDR1 SGHNT, CDR2 YENEEA.

The DNA of the CDR3 is TGTGCCAGCAGCTTGGGGCTTGGGGAATGGTGGACTGAAGCTTTCTTT. Translating it yields CASSLGLGEWWTEAFF. The chain has TRBV7-8 and TRBJ1-1; a weak D match, TRBD1 (5 bases). This CDR3 is built from 16 residues. V was clipped by 3 bases and J by 5 bases, with 19 bases between them. From germline, CDR1 is SGHVS and CDR2 FQNEAQ.

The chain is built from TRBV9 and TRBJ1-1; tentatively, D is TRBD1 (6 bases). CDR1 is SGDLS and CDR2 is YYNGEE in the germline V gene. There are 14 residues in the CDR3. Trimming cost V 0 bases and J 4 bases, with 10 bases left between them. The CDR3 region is CASSVGGGVTEAFF. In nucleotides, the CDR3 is TGTGCCAGCAGCGTAGGAGGGGGGGTCACTGAAGCTTTCTTT.

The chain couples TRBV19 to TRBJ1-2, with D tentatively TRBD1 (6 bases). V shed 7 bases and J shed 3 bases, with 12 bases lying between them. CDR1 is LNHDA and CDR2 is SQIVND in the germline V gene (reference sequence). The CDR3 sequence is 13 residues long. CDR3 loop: CASKPRQDYGYTF. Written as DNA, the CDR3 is TGTGCCAGTAAACCTCGACAGGACTATGGCTACACCTTC.